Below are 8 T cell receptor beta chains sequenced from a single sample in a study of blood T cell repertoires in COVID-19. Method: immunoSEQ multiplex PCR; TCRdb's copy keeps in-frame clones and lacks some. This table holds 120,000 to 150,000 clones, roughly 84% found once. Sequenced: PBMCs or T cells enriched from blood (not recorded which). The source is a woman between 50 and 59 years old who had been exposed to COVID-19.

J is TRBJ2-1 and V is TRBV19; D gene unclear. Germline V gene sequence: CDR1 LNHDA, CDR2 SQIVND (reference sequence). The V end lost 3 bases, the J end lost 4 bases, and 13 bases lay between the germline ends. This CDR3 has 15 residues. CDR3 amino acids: CASSIKSPGYNEQFF. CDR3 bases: TGTGCCAGTAGTATTAAGTCCCCCGGGTACAATGAGCAGTTCTTC.

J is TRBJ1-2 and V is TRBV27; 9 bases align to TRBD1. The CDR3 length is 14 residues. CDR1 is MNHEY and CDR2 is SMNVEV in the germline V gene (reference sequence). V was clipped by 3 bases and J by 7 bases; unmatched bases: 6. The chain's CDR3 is CASSFGTGNLGYTF. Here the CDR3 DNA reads TGTGCCAGCAGTTTCGGGACAGGGAATCTTGGCTACACCTTC.

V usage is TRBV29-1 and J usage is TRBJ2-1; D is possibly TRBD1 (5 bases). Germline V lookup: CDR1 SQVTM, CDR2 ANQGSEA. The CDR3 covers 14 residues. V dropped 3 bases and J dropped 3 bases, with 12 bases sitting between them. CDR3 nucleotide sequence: TGCAGCGTTGAGGGGCAGTTTAACTACAATGAGCAGTTCTTC. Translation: CSVEGQFNYNEQFF.

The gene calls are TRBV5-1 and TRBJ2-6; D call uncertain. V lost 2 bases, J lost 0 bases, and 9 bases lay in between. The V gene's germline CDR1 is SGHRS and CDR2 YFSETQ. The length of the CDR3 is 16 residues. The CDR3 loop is CASSFPQFSGANVLTF. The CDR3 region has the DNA TGCGCCAGCAGCTTCCCACAGTTCTCTGGGGCCAACGTCCTGACTTTC.

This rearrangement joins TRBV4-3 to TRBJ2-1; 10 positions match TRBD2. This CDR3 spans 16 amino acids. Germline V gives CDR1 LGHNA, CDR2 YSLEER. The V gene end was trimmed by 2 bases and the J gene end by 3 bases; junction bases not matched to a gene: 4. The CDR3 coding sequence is TGCGCCAGCAGCCAACACCTAGCGGGGGACTACAATGAGCAGTTCTTC. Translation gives CASSQHLAGDYNEQFF.

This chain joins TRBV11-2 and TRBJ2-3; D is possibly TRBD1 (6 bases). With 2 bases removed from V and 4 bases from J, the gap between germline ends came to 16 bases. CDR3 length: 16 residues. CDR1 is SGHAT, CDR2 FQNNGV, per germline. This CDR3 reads CASSLRPDSSADTQYF. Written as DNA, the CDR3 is TGTGCCAGCAGCTTACGGCCGGACAGCAGCGCAGATACGCAGTATTTT.

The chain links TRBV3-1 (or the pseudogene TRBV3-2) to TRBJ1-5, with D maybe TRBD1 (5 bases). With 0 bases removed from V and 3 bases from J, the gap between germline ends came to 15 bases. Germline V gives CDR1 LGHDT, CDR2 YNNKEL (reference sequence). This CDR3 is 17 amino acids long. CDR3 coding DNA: TGTGCCAGCAGCCAAGATGAGAAACGACAGACCAATCAGCCCCAGCATTTT. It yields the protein CASSQDEKRQTNQPQHF.

CDR3 bases: TGTGCCAGCAGCCGAACTAGAACCGGGGAGCTGTTTTTT. Translation: CASSRTRTGELFF. The V call is TRBV3-1 (or the pseudogene TRBV3-2), the J call TRBJ2-2; possibly TRBD2 for D (5 bases). Trimming stripped 4 bases from V and 5 bases from J, with 8 bases between. There are 13 residues in the CDR3. Germline V gene lookup returns CDR1 LGHDT and CDR2 YNNKEL (reference sequence).